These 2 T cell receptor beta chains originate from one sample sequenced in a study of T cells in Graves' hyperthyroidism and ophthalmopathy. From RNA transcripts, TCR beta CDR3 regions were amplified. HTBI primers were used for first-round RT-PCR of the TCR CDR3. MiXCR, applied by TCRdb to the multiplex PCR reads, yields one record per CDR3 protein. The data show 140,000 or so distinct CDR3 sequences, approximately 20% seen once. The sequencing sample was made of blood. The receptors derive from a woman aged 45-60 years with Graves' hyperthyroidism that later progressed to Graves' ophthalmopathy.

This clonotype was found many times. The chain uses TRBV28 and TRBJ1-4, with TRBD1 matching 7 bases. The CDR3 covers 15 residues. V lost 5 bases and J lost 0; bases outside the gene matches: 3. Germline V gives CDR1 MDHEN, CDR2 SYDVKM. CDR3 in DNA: TGTGCCAGCAGTCCAGGGGGGGCAACTAATGAAAAACTGTTTTTT. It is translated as CASSPGGATNEKLFF.

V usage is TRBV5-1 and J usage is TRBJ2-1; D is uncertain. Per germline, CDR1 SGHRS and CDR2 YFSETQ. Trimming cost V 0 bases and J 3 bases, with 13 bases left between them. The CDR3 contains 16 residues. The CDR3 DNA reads TGCGCCAGCAGCTTGGGTCCGGCAGCTAACTACAATGAGCAGTTCTTC. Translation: CASSLGPAANYNEQFF.